This T cell receptor beta chain was identified during a study of T cells in Graves' hyperthyroidism and ophthalmopathy. Amplification yielded TCR beta CDR3 regions, with RNA transcripts as the source. An initial round of RT-PCR targeting the TCR CDR3 relied on the HTBI primer set. TCRdb re-called the multiplex PCR reads through MiXCR, storing one row per CDR3 protein. The table lists about 740,000 distinct CDR3 sequences, around 15% of them singletons. There are a few counts of this clonotype. A much larger clonotype is one base distant, so this may be a read error. Uncontrolled infection, other autoimmune disease, pregnancy or lactation disqualified patients from enrolment. Sequencing used blood. The source is a woman aged 18-30 years with Graves' hyperthyroidism.

The CDR3 coding sequence is TGCAGTGCTAGAGATCCACAGGGTTCCTACGAGCGGTACTTC. Its protein product is CSARDPQGSYERYF. J is TRBJ2-7 and V is TRBV20-1; maybe TRBD1 (6 bases). The CDR3 consists of 14 residues. The germline gives CDR1 DFQATT, CDR2 SNEGSKA (reference sequence).